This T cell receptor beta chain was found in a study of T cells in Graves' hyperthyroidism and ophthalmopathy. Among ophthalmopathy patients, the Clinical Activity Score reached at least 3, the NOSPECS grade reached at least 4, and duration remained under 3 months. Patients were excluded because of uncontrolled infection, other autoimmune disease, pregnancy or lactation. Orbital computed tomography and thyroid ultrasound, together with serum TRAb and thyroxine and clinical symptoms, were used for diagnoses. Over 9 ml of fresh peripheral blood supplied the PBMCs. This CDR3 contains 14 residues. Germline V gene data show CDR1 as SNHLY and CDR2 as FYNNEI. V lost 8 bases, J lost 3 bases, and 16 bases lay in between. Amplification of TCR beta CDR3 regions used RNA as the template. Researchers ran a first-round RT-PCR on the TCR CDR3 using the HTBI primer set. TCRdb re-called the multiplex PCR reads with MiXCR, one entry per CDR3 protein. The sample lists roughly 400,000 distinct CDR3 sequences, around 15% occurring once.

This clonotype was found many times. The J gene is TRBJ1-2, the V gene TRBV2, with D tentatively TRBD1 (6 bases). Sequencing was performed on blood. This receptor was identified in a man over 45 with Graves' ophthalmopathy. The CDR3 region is CASAGSDRDYGYTF. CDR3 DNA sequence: TGTGCCAGCGCCGGATCGGACAGAGACTATGGCTACACCTTC.